One T cell receptor beta chain is described in this entry. These data belong to a study of blood T cell repertoires in COVID-19. The cohort comprised adults aged roughly 18 to 95 years residing in about two dozen US areas. Original processing notes: Reference gene primer amplification yielded estimated nucleated cell counts. This table comes from immunoSEQ multiplex PCR, and its TCRdb copy is limited to in-frame clones, with some not included. Clone size and V and J calls were adopted from that table, with D and trimming inferred from the DNA. The top ten clones hold about 6% of a sample with roughly 260,000 clones, about nine tenths of them seen once. The CDR3 runs to 13 residues. In germline, CDR1 is MGHRA, CDR2 YSYEKL. V was trimmed by 2 bases and J by 2 bases, leaving 6 bases between them.

The TCR sequence derives from a woman aged 30 to 39 with acute COVID-19. J is TRBJ2-5 and V is TRBV4-1, with D uncertain. What was sequenced was PBMCs or T cells enriched from blood (not recorded which). The CDR3 DNA is TGCGCCAGCAGCCAACGAGAACAAGAGACCCAGTACTTC. This gives the protein CASSQREQETQYF.